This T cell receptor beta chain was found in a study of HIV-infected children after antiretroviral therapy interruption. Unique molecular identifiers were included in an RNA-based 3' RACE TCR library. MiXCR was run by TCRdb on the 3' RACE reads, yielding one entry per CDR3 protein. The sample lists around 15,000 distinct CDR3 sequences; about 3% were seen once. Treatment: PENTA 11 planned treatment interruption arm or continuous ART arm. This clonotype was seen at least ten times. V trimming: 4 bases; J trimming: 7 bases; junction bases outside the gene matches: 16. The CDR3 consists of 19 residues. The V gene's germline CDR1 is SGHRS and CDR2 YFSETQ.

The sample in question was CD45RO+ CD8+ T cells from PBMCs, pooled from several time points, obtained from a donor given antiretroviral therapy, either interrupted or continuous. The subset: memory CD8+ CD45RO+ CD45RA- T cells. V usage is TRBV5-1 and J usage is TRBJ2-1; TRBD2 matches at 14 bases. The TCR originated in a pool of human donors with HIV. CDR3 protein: CASSLRTSGGPLLGNEQFF. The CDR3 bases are TGCGCCAGCAGCCTCAGGACTAGCGGGGGGCCCCTCCTAGGGAATGAGCAGTTCTTC. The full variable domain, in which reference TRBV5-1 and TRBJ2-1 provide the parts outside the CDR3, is KAGVTQTPRYLIKTRGQQVTLSCSPISGHRSVSWYQQTPGQGLQFLFEYFSETQRNKGNFPGRFSGRQFSNSRSEMNVSTLELGDSALYLCASSLRTSGGPLLGNEQFFGPGTRLTVL.